These T cell receptor beta chains were read from a single sample in a study of T cells after yellow fever vaccination. Via MiXCR, TCRdb re-called the 5' RACE reads, giving one row per CDR3 protein. Of over 300,000 distinct CDR3 sequences listed, less than 4.5% were seen once; the top ten hold 23%. The specimen was PBMCs, collected on the day of the yellow fever booster vaccination. Every receptor here comes from a man aged 18-30 years who received the YFV17D yellow fever vaccine. Each CDR3 is given with its conserved first and last residue. Fields, in order: J gene, D gene, V gene, clone size, CDR3 DNA, CDR3 protein. D genes are given only for firm matches. The size field is filled for only some rows; it gives once, few, many or a size class.

>TRBJ1-2|.|TRBV2|.
TGTGCCAGCAGTGAACCGGGACAAGCTAACTATGGCTACACCTTC
CASSEPGQANYGYTF
>TRBJ2-3|.|TRBV7-2|many
TGTGCCAGCAGCTTACTAGCGTCCACTAGCACAGATACGCAGTATTTT
CASSLLASTSTDTQYF
>TRBJ1-5|.|TRBV10-2|many
TGCGCCAGCAGTGAGTTTCCCACAAATCAGCCCCAGCATTTT
CASSEFPTNQPQHF
>TRBJ1-2|.|TRBV4-3|many
TGCGCCAGCAGCCAAGATTACAGATTCTATGGCTACACCTTC
CASSQDYRFYGYTF
>TRBJ2-3|.|TRBV5-1|many
TGCGCCAGCAGCTTGGGTTACGGCTCAAGCACAGATACGCAGTATTTT
CASSLGYGSSTDTQYF
>TRBJ1-4|.|TRBV6-5|few
TGTGCCAGCAGTTACTCGAACGCAGCAACTAATGAAAAACTGTTTTTT
CASSYSNAATNEKLFF
>TRBJ2-3|.|TRBV7-8|many
TGTGCCAGCAGCACCCGGGCAGGCGACCCATCGGATACGCAGTATTTT
CASSTRAGDPSDTQYF
>TRBJ1-6|.|TRBV20-1|many
TGCAGTGCTAGGTGGGGGGTCAACAATTCACCCCTCCACTTT
CSARWGVNNSPLHF
>TRBJ1-6|TRBD1|TRBV14|few
TGTGCCAGCAGCCAAGGACAGGGTGGATCCTCACCCCTCCACTTT
CASSQGQGGSSPLHF
>TRBJ2-1|TRBD2|TRBV15|.
TGTGCCACCAGCAGAGATCGCGGACTAGCGGGGGGGCCTTTAACCAATGAGCAGTTCTTC
CATSRDRGLAGGPLTNEQFF
>TRBJ2-7|.|TRBV7-9|many
TGTGCCAGCAGCCCGACCCTGGGGGAGAACAACGAGCAGTACTTC
CASSPTLGENNEQYF
>TRBJ2-5|TRBD2|TRBV12-3/TRBV12-4|once
TGTGCCAGCAGTTGGGGGGGTCGAGAGACCCAGTACTTC
CASSWGGRETQYF
>TRBJ1-3|TRBD1|TRBV20-1|few
TGCAGTGCAGCCCGGGACAGGGAATCGAGGAACACCATATATTTT
CSAARDRESRNTIYF
>TRBJ1-6|.|TRBV2|.
TGTGCCAGCAGTGAACCGGGACTTTCCGCGACTAATTCACCCCTCCACTTT
CASSEPGLSATNSPLHF
>TRBJ2-7|TRBD2|TRBV20-1|.
TGCAGTGCTCCACAACTAGCGGGGGGCCACTACGAGCAGTACTTC
CSAPQLAGGHYEQYF
>TRBJ2-5|TRBD2|TRBV15|.
TGTGCCACCAGCAAAGGCGAAGCGGGAGAGGAGACCCAGTACTTC
CATSKGEAGEETQYF
>TRBJ1-1|.|TRBV4-1|many
TGCGCCAGCACCTTAATCCGGCAAGTGAACACTGAAGCTTTCTTT
CASTLIRQVNTEAFF
>TRBJ1-2|.|TRBV4-1|many
TGCGCCAGCAGCCAAGCAGCCAGGGGAGATGGCTACACCTTC
CASSQAARGDGYTF
>TRBJ2-3|.|TRBV28|.
TGTGCCACCTTACGCGCAGATACGCAGTATTTT
CATLRADTQYF
>TRBJ1-2|.|TRBV7-2|few
TGTGCCAGCAGCCCGCCCGGGGCAAATAACTATGGCTACACCTTC
CASSPPGANNYGYTF
>TRBJ2-7|.|TRBV20-1|many
TGCAGTGCTCTCCGAGGACGTGACTCCTACGAGCAGTACTTC
CSALRGRDSYEQYF
>TRBJ2-3|.|TRBV20-1|many
TGCAGTATCCGGGTTCCCACAGATACGCAGTATTTT
CSIRVPTDTQYF
>TRBJ2-1|.|TRBV11-2|many
TGTGCCAGCAGCTTCAGTGGGGCTTGGAATGAGCAGTTCTTC
CASSFSGAWNEQFF
>TRBJ2-1|TRBD2|TRBV7-2|many
TGTGCCAGCAGCCCTAGCGGGGGCAGCTCCTACAATGAGCAGTTCTTC
CASSPSGGSSYNEQFF
>TRBJ2-3|.|TRBV27|few
TGTGCCAGCAGACCCGCGGGGCCGGTAGATACGCAGTATTTT
CASRPAGPVDTQYF
>TRBJ1-2|.|TRBV2|many
TGTGCCAGCAGTGAAGCAGGGTACTATGGCTACACCTTC
CASSEAGYYGYTF
>TRBJ1-2|.|TRBV7-9|many
TGTGCCAGCAGCTTAACTCAAAGCTATGGCTACACCTTC
CASSLTQSYGYTF
>TRBJ2-5|.|TRBV7-7|few
TGTGCCAGCAGCACCGACCCCAGTACCGAGACCCAGTACTTC
CASSTDPSTETQYF
>TRBJ2-5|.|TRBV7-8|few
TGTGCCAGCAGCTTCACATACCAAGAGACCCAGTACTTC
CASSFTYQETQYF
>TRBJ2-3|.|TRBV4-2|many
TGTGCCAGCAGCCAAGGAAAAGGGGCGGCGGAGTCCACAGATACGCAGTATTTT
CASSQGKGAAESTDTQYF
>TRBJ2-3|.|TRBV20-1|few
TGCAGTGCGCCCCCGGGCCCCAGCGCGGATACGCAGTATTTT
CSAPPGPSADTQYF
>TRBJ2-5|TRBD2|TRBV18|.
TGTGCCAGCTCGCGGCGTAGCGGGGCTGTCCAAGAGACCCAGTACTTC
CASSRRSGAVQETQYF
>TRBJ1-1|.|TRBV7-6|.
TGTGCCAGCAGCTTATCCACCAGGGAGGCGGGGGGGAACACTGAAGCTTTCTTT
CASSLSTREAGGNTEAFF
>TRBJ2-3|.|TRBV7-2|.
TGTGCCAGCAGCCCTCGGGCGGGGGCCACAGATACGCAGTATTTT
CASSPRAGATDTQYF
>TRBJ1-2|.|TRBV7-8|many
TGTGCCAGCAGCTTAAGGGGACCGACCTATGGCTACACCTTC
CASSLRGPTYGYTF
>TRBJ1-2|TRBD1|TRBV29-1|few
TGCAGCGTAGATGGGACAGACCTTGGCTACACCTTC
CSVDGTDLGYTF
>TRBJ2-1|.|TRBV10-2|few
TGCGCCAGCAGTGAGTGGGCTCTCCAGCAGTTCTTC
CASSEWALQQFF
>TRBJ2-3|.|TRBV18|many
TGTGCCAGCTCACCAAGGGGGGGCTTCACAGATACGCAGTATTTT
CASSPRGGFTDTQYF
>TRBJ2-5|TRBD2|TRBV4-3|many
TGCGCCAGCAGCCAAGAGTTCGCGGGGGGGCCAGAGACCCAGTACTTC
CASSQEFAGGPETQYF
>TRBJ2-3|TRBD2|TRBV7-2|few
TGTGCCAGCAGCAAAACTAGCGGGGGGGCTTCAGATACGCAGTATTTT
CASSKTSGGASDTQYF
>TRBJ2-1|.|TRBV3-1|many
TGTGCCAGCAGCCAAGACACGACTAGGCTCGTTGAGCAGTTCTTC
CASSQDTTRLVEQFF
>TRBJ2-3|.|TRBV7-9|few
TGTGCCAGCAGCTTTTCCACCGGGACCCAGAGAGATACGCAGTATTTT
CASSFSTGTQRDTQYF
>TRBJ2-7|.|TRBV20-1|few
TGCAGTGCTAGTTCTGGAGCCTACGAGCAGTACTTC
CSASSGAYEQYF
>TRBJ2-7|TRBD1|TRBV5-6|.
TGTGCCAGCAGCTTGGAGCAGGGGGCAAACGAGCAGTACTTC
CASSLEQGANEQYF
>TRBJ2-7|.|TRBV7-2|many
TGTGCCAGCAGCTTAATTCCAGGGAGCTCCTACGAGCAGTACTTC
CASSLIPGSSYEQYF
>TRBJ2-7|.|TRBV27|.
TGTGCCAGCAGTTTCAGGGTCTCCTACGAGCAGTACTTC
CASSFRVSYEQYF
>TRBJ2-5|.|TRBV5-1|few
TGCGCCAGCAGCGAACGACCCGCGGGGGCAGGGGAGACCCAGTACTTC
CASSERPAGAGETQYF
>TRBJ1-5|TRBD1|TRBV20-1|few
TGCAGTGCTAGAGTAGTTCCCCAGGGGGGCAATCAGCCCCAGCATTTT
CSARVVPQGGNQPQHF
>TRBJ2-5|TRBD1|TRBV20-1|few
TGCAGTGCTAGAGATAGCCAGGGGGCAGGGGAGACCCAGTACTTC
CSARDSQGAGETQYF
>TRBJ2-5|.|TRBV5-1|few
TGCGCCAGCATCCAAACAGTCGGCCAAGAGACCCAGTACTTC
CASIQTVGQETQYF